Presented here are 28 T cell receptor beta chains from one specimen sequenced in a study of vaccination and CD4 T cells after COVID-19. The Oncomine TCR Beta short-read assay sequenced DNA from cultured CD4+ T cells. TCRdb ran MiXCR on the PCR reads and lists one entry per CDR3 protein. The sample has roughly 15,000 distinct CDR3 sequences, roughly 55% seen once. These receptors have no identified antigens. Treatment reported: approximately 10-day PBMC culture with coronavirus spike peptide pools or control peptides (ViraFEST assay). The sample was CD4+ T cells from blood, cultured in vitro. These receptors were taken from a human donor who had recovered from COVID-19.

This clonotype has just a few counts. V usage is TRBV2 and J usage is TRBJ2-7; 10 bases align to TRBD1. V lost 7 bases and J lost 6; bases outside the gene matches: 9. Germline V gives CDR1 SNHLY, CDR2 FYNNEI. The CDR3 spans 14 residues. For the CDR3, the DNA is TGTGCCAGCACCTCCGAGGGACAGGGGTTCGAGCAGTACTTC. Amino acid sequence: CASTSEGQGFEQYF.

This rearrangement joins TRBV20-1 to TRBJ2-2; D tentatively fits TRBD1 or TRBD2 (6 bases each). The germline gives CDR1 DFQATT, CDR2 SNEGSKA (reference sequence). V gave up 6 bases and J gave up 5 bases, with 19 bases separating them. The CDR3 sequence is 15 residues long. The DNA of the CDR3 is TGCAGTGCCACACCGGAGGGGGGACAAACCGGGGAGCTGTTTTTT. This codes for CSATPEGGQTGELFF.

This clonotype was observed a handful of times. The chain joins TRBV7-9 to TRBJ2-5; D remains unclear. The V end lost 6 bases, the J end lost 5 bases, and 13 bases lay between the germline ends. This CDR3 has 13 residues. Germline loops: CDR1 SEHNR, CDR2 FQNEAQ (reference sequence). The CDR3 DNA sequence: TGTGCCAGCAGTACCCAGGCGATCGAGACCCAGTACTTC. It codes for CASSTQAIETQYF. Looking up the rest from reference TRBV7-9 and TRBJ2-5 gives the full variable domain: DTGVSQNPRHKITKRGQNVTFRCDPISEHNRLYWYRQTLGQGPEFLTYFQNEAQLEKSRLLSDRFSAERPKGSFSTLEIQRTEQGDSAMYLCASSTQAIETQYFGPGTRLLVL.

This chain joins TRBV5-1 and TRBJ1-2, with 11 bases matching TRBD1. The CDR3 length is 15 residues. Per the germline V gene, CDR1 is SGHRS and CDR2 is YFSETQ. The trim removed 4 bases at V and 8 bases at J, leaving 10 bases unmatched. The CDR3 spells CASSPVPGQGDGYTF. In nucleotides, the CDR3 is TGCGCCAGCAGCCCGGTCCCGGGACAGGGGGACGGCTACACCTTC.

This clonotype has just one count. V is TRBV28 and J is TRBJ2-4; the D gene is possibly TRBD1 (6 bases). This CDR3 has 16 residues. V was pared by 5 bases and J by 0 bases, with 14 bases between. Germline V gene lookup returns CDR1 MDHEN and CDR2 SYDVKM. The CDR3 region is CASSRTGSLAKNIQYF. For the CDR3, the DNA is TGTGCCAGCAGTCGAACAGGGAGTCTAGCCAAAAACATTCAGTACTTC.

The J gene is TRBJ2-5, the V gene TRBV10-2, with D unclear. Trimming left V 5 bases short and J 3 bases short, with 10 bases between. The CDR3 totals 13 residues. Germline V CDR1 and CDR2: WSHSY, SAAADI. CDR3 loop: CASSWTEKETQYF. CDR3 nucleotides: TGCGCCAGCAGTTGGACGGAAAAAGAGACCCAGTACTTC.

This rearrangement joins TRBV30 to TRBJ2-1, with 11 bases that match TRBD2. Germline values: CDR1 GTSNPN, CDR2 SVGIG (reference sequence). Trimming took 4 bases from V and 1 from J; bases not matched to a gene: 12. This CDR3 region has 18 residues. CDR3 nucleotide sequence: TGTGCCTGGAAAGGAACTAGCGGGAGTCTAAGTTCCTACAATGAGCAGTTCTTC. It encodes CAWKGTSGSLSSYNEQFF.

This clonotype occurred once. The J gene is TRBJ2-1, the V gene TRBV12-3 or TRBV12-4, with 11 bases that match TRBD2. The CDR3 contains 21 residues. The ends lost 3 bases at V and 7 bases at J; junction bases unmatched: 23. CDR3 sequence: CASSFRGQGLVRTSGRNEQFF. In nucleotides, the CDR3 is TGTGCCAGCAGTTTTAGGGGACAGGGACTTGTCCGAACTAGCGGGAGAAATGAGCAGTTCTTC.

The V call is TRBV19, the J call TRBJ2-1, with TRBD2 matching 8 bases. There are 16 residues in the CDR3. Trimming cost V 4 bases and J 6 bases; bases outside gene matches: 11. CDR1 and CDR2 from the germline V gene are LNHDA and SQIVND (reference sequence). The CDR3 DNA is TGTGCCAGTAGTAGTACGGGACTAGGGTCGGGCAATGAGCAGTTCTTC. As protein: CASSSTGLGSGNEQFF.

The gene calls are TRBV12-3 or TRBV12-4 and TRBJ1-3; D is ambiguous. This CDR3 comprises 13 residues. Deletions cut 5 bases from V and 4 bases from J, with 9 bases between. DNA for the CDR3: TGTGCCAGCAGTCATTATGGGGGAAACACCATATATTTT. Its protein product is CASSHYGGNTIYF.

The chain recombines TRBV12-3 or TRBV12-4 with TRBJ2-7, with D maybe TRBD1 (5 bases). The CDR3 covers 14 residues. Deletions cut 6 bases from V and 7 bases from J, with 19 bases between. Written as DNA, the CDR3 is TGTGCCAGCAGCCGTATGACAGACTTGAAGGAGCAGTACTTC. Amino acid sequence: CASSRMTDLKEQYF.

The chain couples TRBV2 to TRBJ1-5; D gene unclear. The CDR3 totals 14 residues. Germline CDR1 and CDR2: SNHLY and FYNNEI. V lost 0 bases and J 9 bases, leaving 12 bases between the germline ends. CDR3 in DNA: TGTGCCAGCAGTGAAGCGGTTTCCGGTGGGCCCCAGCATTTT. Residues: CASSEAVSGGPQHF.

J is TRBJ1-6 and V is TRBV12-3 or TRBV12-4; D ambiguous. The V end lost 1 base, the J end lost 6 bases, and 7 bases lay between the germline ends. The CDR3 has 14 residues. The CDR3 region is CASSLGRTNSPLHF. Here the CDR3 DNA reads TGTGCCAGCAGTTTAGGCCGGACTAATTCACCCCTCCACTTT.

The chain combines TRBV12-3 or TRBV12-4 with TRBJ1-5; D gene unclear. Between the trimmed V and J ends, which lost 9 bases and 3 bases, there was a span of 12 bases. The CDR3 is made up of 13 amino acids. In DNA form, the CDR3 reads TGTGCCAGTAAGGGTGTTTCCAATCAGCCCCAGCATTTT. Translated: CASKGVSNQPQHF.

The rearrangement links TRBV6-1 to TRBJ1-1; TRBD1 agrees at 7 bases. The ends lost 4 bases at V and 4 bases at J; junction bases unmatched: 9. The CDR3 has 15 amino acids. Germline V gene sequence: CDR1 MNHNS, CDR2 SASEGT. CDR3 in amino acids: CASSGEGARFTEAFF. CDR3 nucleotide sequence: TGTGCCAGCAGTGGGGAGGGGGCGCGTTTCACTGAAGCTTTCTTT.

The gene calls are TRBV20-1 and TRBJ2-2; D unclear. Germline-derived CDR1 and CDR2 are DFQATT and SNEGSKA (reference sequence). Trimming took off 3 bases at V and 0 bases at J, with 8 bases between the two ends. The CDR3 is made up of 14 amino acids. CDR3 region: CSASRRANTGELFF. The CDR3 nucleotides are TGCAGTGCTAGTCGGCGAGCGAACACCGGGGAGCTGTTTTTT.

V is TRBV15 and J is TRBJ2-1; TRBD2 matches 12 bases. Unmatched junction bases numbered 9, after V lost 5 bases and J lost 7 bases. CDR3 length equals 16 residues. Per the germline V gene, CDR1 is LNHNV and CDR2 is YYDKDF (reference sequence). In DNA, the CDR3 is TGTGCCACCAGCCCGAGACTAGCGGGAGTGAAGAATGAGCAGTTCTTC. This translates into CATSPRLAGVKNEQFF.

The chain joins TRBV30 to TRBJ1-1; 9 positions agree with TRBD1. CDR1 is GTSNPN and CDR2 is SVGIG in the germline V gene (reference sequence). The CDR3 extends over 15 amino acids. V lost 5 bases, J lost 3 bases, and 10 bases stayed unmatched. CDR3 residues: CAWGHRDRVDTEAFF. CDR3 sequence (DNA): TGTGCCTGGGGTCATCGGGACAGGGTCGACACTGAAGCTTTCTTT.

V is TRBV6-1 and J is TRBJ2-1, with 10 positions matching TRBD2. V shed 5 bases, J shed 6 bases, and the junction held 7 bases outside the gene matches. Germline V CDR1 and CDR2: MNHNS, SASEGT. There are 15 residues in the CDR3. CDR3 in amino acids: CASSPSGRMGNEQFF. The CDR3 coding sequence is TGTGCCAGCAGTCCTAGCGGGAGAATGGGCAATGAGCAGTTCTTC.

This chain connects TRBV5-1 to TRBJ1-5, with 9 bases identical to TRBD1. The V segment lost 4 bases and the J segment 2 bases; nucleotides outside the gene matches: 10. Germline CDR1 SGHRS, CDR2 YFSETQ. This CDR3 is built from 17 residues. CDR3 region: CASSARDRVVRNQPQHF. CDR3 bases: TGCGCCAGCAGCGCCCGGGACAGGGTCGTGCGCAATCAGCCCCAGCATTTT.

In this sample, this clonotype turned up a few times. This CDR3 is CASSNFLLRDSARPQHF. In DNA, the CDR3 is TGTGCCAGCAGTAACTTCTTACTGAGGGACAGCGCTCGGCCCCAGCATTTT. The chain recombines TRBV6-2 or TRBV6-3 with TRBJ1-5; TRBD1 agrees at 7 bases. Trimming removed 5 bases from V and 9 bases from J; junction bases left unmatched: 19. This CDR3 has 17 residues. Germline CDR1 MNHEY, CDR2 SVGEGT.

This sequence joins TRBV19 and TRBJ2-1; a weak D match, TRBD2 (6 bases). With 2 bases removed from V and 10 bases from J, the gap between germline ends came to 18 bases. The germline V gene encodes CDR1 LNHDA and CDR2 SQIVND (reference sequence). This CDR3 contains 15 residues. CDR3 sequence (DNA): TGTGCCAGTAGTATACCCCCCTTGCCGGGGGTGGAGCAGTTCTTC. This translates into CASSIPPLPGVEQFF. The full variable domain, rest sourced from reference TRBV19 and TRBJ2-1, is DGGITQSPKYLFRKEGQNVTLSCEQNLNHDAMYWYRQDPGQGLRLIYYSQIVNDFQKGDIAEGYSVSREKKESFPLTVTSAQKNPTAFYLCASSIPPLPGVEQFFGPGTRLTVL.

V gene TRBV19 combines with J gene TRBJ1-2; TRBD1 is a possible D gene (6 bases). The V end was cut by 5 bases, the J end by 1 base, with 14 bases between. The CDR3 extends over 15 amino acids. CDR1 and CDR2 from the germline V gene are LNHDA and SQIVND (reference sequence). The CDR3 DNA reads as TGTGCCAGTAGTGTTGGGACAAGATATAACTATGGCTACACCTTC. It translates to CASSVGTRYNYGYTF.

The V gene is TRBV27, the J gene TRBJ2-7; 9 bases are a match to TRBD2. The V and J ends lost 2 bases and 9 bases, in that order; junction bases with no gene match: 5. This CDR3 spans 13 amino acids. Germline assignment: CDR1 MNHEY and CDR2 SMNVEV (reference sequence). CDR3 bases: TGTGCCAGCAGTTTAGTTAGCGGGAGACGGCAGTACTTC. Translation gives CASSLVSGRRQYF.

This clonotype was found a few times. J is TRBJ2-3 and V is TRBV7-2; D gene ambiguous. The CDR3 extends over 15 amino acids. The germline V gene has CDR1 SGHTA and CDR2 FQGNSA. V shed 4 bases and J shed 4 bases, with 15 bases lying between them. This chain's CDR3 is CASSYPGSLSDTQYF. Written as DNA, the CDR3 is TGTGCCAGCAGCTACCCTGGTAGTTTATCAGATACGCAGTATTTT.

This chain links TRBV6-1 with TRBJ1-4; D possibly corresponds to TRBD1 (6 bases). The length of the CDR3 is 12 residues. The germline CDR1 and CDR2 sequences are MNHNS and SASEGT. Trimming pared 7 bases from V and 8 bases from J, leaving 11 bases between. The CDR3: CASKGGYEKLFF. CDR3 nucleotide sequence: TGTGCCAGCAAGGGGGGTTACGAAAAACTGTTTTTT.

This clonotype has just a few counts. V gene TRBV20-1 combines with J gene TRBJ2-5; D possibly uses TRBD1 or TRBD2 (6 bases each). Germline V gene lookup returns CDR1 DFQATT and CDR2 SNEGSKA (reference sequence). V was trimmed by 6 bases and J by 5 bases, leaving 13 bases between them. The CDR3 is 12 residues long. The CDR3 DNA sequence: TGCAGTGCCGGTCGGGGGCCGGAGACCCAGTACTTC. Its protein is CSAGRGPETQYF.

This clonotype has a handful of counts. The chain recombines TRBV27 with TRBJ1-5, with TRBD1 matching over 8 bases. Germline V gene sequence: CDR1 MNHEY, CDR2 SMNVEV (reference sequence). V was clipped by 8 bases and J by 6 bases; unmatched bases: 9. The length of the CDR3 is 14 residues. CDR3 amino acids: CASSTDRGSQPQHF. The CDR3, as DNA: TGTGCCAGCTCCACTGACAGGGGATCTCAGCCCCAGCATTTT.